Below are 28 T cell receptor beta chains sequenced from a single sample in a study of T cells in Graves' hyperthyroidism and ophthalmopathy. The TCR beta CDR3 regions underwent amplification using RNA transcripts as the source. An initial round of RT-PCR targeting the TCR CDR3 relied on the HTBI primer set. TCRdb ran MiXCR on the multiplex PCR reads and lists one entry per CDR3 protein. Of roughly 500,000 distinct CDR3 sequences listed, approximately 44% are singletons. Material for sequencing was peripheral blood or thyroid tissue (not recorded which). These TCRs come from an adult woman with Graves' disease, either hyperthyroidism or ophthalmopathy (not recorded which).

This clonotype was counted a few times. V and J are TRBV15 and TRBJ2-5; TRBD2 matches 9 bases. V lost 0 bases and J lost 5; bases outside the gene matches: 4. Germline V CDR1 and CDR2: LNHNV, YYDKDF (reference sequence). This CDR3 is built from 15 residues. The CDR3, as DNA: TGTGCCACCAGCAGAGATCCTAGCGGGAAGGAGACCCAGTACTTC. Its translation: CATSRDPSGKETQYF.

The V call is TRBV9, the J call TRBJ2-5, with 7 nucleotides matching TRBD2. The ends lost 3 bases at V and 6 bases at J; junction bases unmatched: 8. Germline V gene lookup returns CDR1 SGDLS and CDR2 YYNGEE. The CDR3 is 14 amino acids. CDR3 amino acids: CASSATGRQKTQYF. The CDR3, as DNA: TGTGCCAGCAGCGCGACCGGGAGGCAAAAGACCCAGTACTTC.

This chain uses TRBV10-3 with TRBJ2-7; D is perhaps TRBD1 or TRBD2 (5 bases each). Looked up from germline, CDR1 is ENHRY and CDR2 is SYGVKD. V shed 10 bases and J shed 6 bases, with 22 bases lying between them. This CDR3 contains 14 residues. CDR3 loop: CATGSGTTFGEQYF. CDR3 sequence (DNA): TGTGCCACTGGTTCCGGGACCACCTTCGGCGAGCAGTACTTC.

The V call is TRBV14, the J call TRBJ1-1; D uncertain. The V and J ends lost 6 bases and 4 bases respectively, with 12 bases between them. In germline, CDR1 is SGHDN, CDR2 FVKESK. This CDR3 comprises 13 residues. CDR3 nucleotide sequence: TGTGCCAGCAGGCCCTTTGGAGTCACTGAAGCTTTCTTT. Amino acid sequence: CASRPFGVTEAFF.

Points on this clonotype: One end of the junction is discordant with germline, which a read error may explain. The chain couples TRBV14 to TRBJ1-1; no reliable D call. This CDR3 is built from 13 residues. Germline-derived CDR1 and CDR2 are SGHDN and FVKESK. CDR3 sequence (DNA): TGTGCCAACAGCCGGAGGATGAACACTGAAGCTTTCTTC. This sequence encodes CANSRRMNTEAFF.

V usage is TRBV24-1 and J usage is TRBJ2-2; possibly TRBD2 for D (5 bases). The CDR3 length is 15 residues. CDR1 and CDR2 (germline): KGHDR, SFDVKD. Trimming stripped 4 bases from V and 3 bases from J, with 11 bases between. The CDR3 DNA reads as TGTGCCACCAGTGAGGGGAGCACTTACACCGGGGAGCTGTTTTTT. It specifies CATSEGSTYTGELFF.

The rearrangement links TRBV7-9 to TRBJ2-7; D possibly uses TRBD1 or TRBD2 (6 bases each). Per germline, CDR1 SEHNR and CDR2 FQNEAQ (reference sequence). Trimming pared 0 bases from V and 3 bases from J, leaving 12 bases between. The CDR3 has 15 amino acids. The DNA for the CDR3 is TGTGCCAGCAGCTTAGCCGGAGGGGGGCACTACGAGCAGTACTTC. Protein sequence: CASSLAGGGHYEQYF.

V usage is TRBV28 and J usage is TRBJ1-1, with 7 bases identical to TRBD1. With 5 bases clipped from V and 1 base from J, the junction kept 7 bases outside the gene matches. Germline CDR1 is MDHEN and CDR2 is SYDVKM. The CDR3 contains 15 residues. The CDR3 here is CASSDTGERNTEAFF. CDR3 coding DNA: TGTGCCAGCAGTGACACAGGGGAGAGGAACACTGAAGCTTTCTTT.

The chain combines TRBV2 with TRBJ2-1; TRBD1 aligns across 7 bases. The CDR3 has 14 amino acids. The V and J ends lost 9 bases and 0 bases, in that order; junction bases with no gene match: 5. Germline-derived CDR1 and CDR2 are SNHLY and FYNNEI. CDR3 residues: CASYDRDSYNEQFF. In DNA, the CDR3 is TGTGCCAGTTATGACAGGGACTCCTACAATGAGCAGTTCTTC.

This sequence joins TRBV10-3 and TRBJ2-7; 9 bases align to TRBD1. The CDR3 extends over 14 amino acids. Germline assignment: CDR1 ENHRY and CDR2 SYGVKD. J was trimmed by 2 bases and V by 3 bases; bases with no gene match: 2. The CDR3 reads CAISDGTGPYEQYF. In DNA, the CDR3 is TGTGCCATCAGTGACGGGACAGGGCCCTACGAGCAGTACTTC.

This clonotype appeared many times. The chain is built from TRBV25-1 and TRBJ1-1; no clear D. This CDR3 is 14 amino acids long. Germline V CDR1 and CDR2: MGHDK, SYGVNS. The V end lost 3 bases, the J end lost 7 bases, and 15 bases lay between the germline ends. CDR3 sequence reads: CASSDPSVSGEAFF. In nucleotides, the CDR3 is TGTGCCAGCAGTGACCCCAGTGTCAGCGGTGAAGCTTTCTTT.

At least ten counts were recorded for this clonotype. This chain links TRBV19 with TRBJ2-7; D gene unclear. In germline, CDR1 is LNHDA, CDR2 SQIVND (reference sequence). The V and J ends lost 5 bases and 0 bases respectively, with 8 bases between them. This CDR3 is 13 amino acids long. In DNA form, the CDR3 reads TGTGCCAGTAGTCAGCTCGACTCCTACGAGCAGTACTTC. Its translation: CASSQLDSYEQYF. Variable domain in full (rest from reference TRBV19 and TRBJ2-7): DGGITQSPKYLFRKEGQNVTLSCEQNLNHDAMYWYRQDPGQGLRLIYYSQIVNDFQKGDIAEGYSVSREKKESFPLTVTSAQKNPTAFYLCASSQLDSYEQYFGPGTRLTVT.

The chain has TRBV10-1 and TRBJ2-5; tentatively, D is TRBD1 or TRBD2 (5 bases each). The CDR3 has 13 amino acids. Trimming shortened V by 3 bases and J by 5 bases, and 10 bases separated the two germline ends. Germline V gene data show CDR1 as WNHNN and CDR2 as SYGVQD (reference sequence). CDR3 residues: CASSDPGSETQYF. The CDR3 DNA is TGCGCCAGCAGTGATCCAGGGAGTGAGACCCAGTACTTC.

The chain links TRBV7-9 to TRBJ1-6, with 8 bases lining up with TRBD1. The ends lost 0 bases at V and 14 bases at J; junction bases unmatched: 3. This CDR3 is 13 amino acids long. Germline CDR1 reads SEHNR; CDR2 reads FQNEAQ (reference sequence). DNA for the CDR3: TGTGCCAGCAGCTTAGCCGGGACAGGAACCCTCCACTTT. It translates to CASSLAGTGTLHF.

The chain uses TRBV7-9 and TRBJ2-7; 11 nucleotides line up with TRBD1. V dropped 5 bases and J dropped 7; count of bases not matched to a gene: 7. This CDR3 comprises 14 residues. Germline CDR1 reads SEHNR; CDR2 reads FQNEAQ (reference sequence). In DNA, the CDR3 is TGTGCCAGCAGCGCAGCCGGGACAGGGGGAGAGCAGTACTTC. It is translated as CASSAAGTGGEQYF.

The rearrangement joins TRBV19 to TRBJ1-3; 7 positions agree with TRBD1. The ends lost 5 bases at V and 0 bases at J; junction bases unmatched: 7. Germline V gives CDR1 LNHDA, CDR2 SQIVND (reference sequence). The CDR3 spans 16 residues. This chain's CDR3 is CASSSPGQSSGNTIYF. Written as DNA, the CDR3 is TGTGCCAGTAGTTCCCCGGGACAGTCCTCTGGAAACACCATATATTTT.

Note on this clonotype: The junction departs from the called germline gene at one end, perhaps through a read error. The chain combines TRBV12-3 or TRBV12-4 with TRBJ1-3; D uncertain. The CDR3 runs 15 residues. CDR3 protein: CASSLALVTRSTIYF. In DNA, the CDR3 is TGTGCCAGTAGTTTAGCGCTGGTAACGAGGAGCACCATATATTTT.

The chain has TRBV10-3 and TRBJ2-7, with 7 bases that match TRBD1. Trimming at V came to 9 bases and at J to 2 bases, leaving 7 bases not matched to a gene. In germline, CDR1 is ENHRY, CDR2 SYGVKD. This CDR3 contains 13 residues. The CDR3 bases are TGTGCCATAGCAACAGGGGATACCTACGAGCAGTACTTC. Its protein product is CAIATGDTYEQYF.

This clonotype was counted ten times or more. This chain uses TRBV5-1 with TRBJ2-7, with TRBD2 matching 12 bases. The CDR3 consists of 20 residues. After removal of 4 bases from V and 1 base from J, the junction contained 18 bases not matched to a gene. CDR1 is SGHRS and CDR2 is YFSETQ in the germline V gene. The CDR3 DNA reads TGCGCCAGCAGCGCTGGACTAGCGGGGACGTTACCTCTACCTTCCTACGAGCAGTACTTC. It encodes CASSAGLAGTLPLPSYEQYF.

This chain joins TRBV12-3 or TRBV12-4 and TRBJ2-7, with 13 bases identical to TRBD2. Trimming took 5 bases from V and 2 from J; bases not matched to a gene: 9. The CDR3 spans 17 residues. CDR3 nucleotide sequence: TGTGCCAGCAGTCGACTAGCGGGAGGTTTTGGGACCTACGAGCAGTACTTC. Translated, it gives CASSRLAGGFGTYEQYF.

This clonotype turned up a few times. This sequence joins TRBV29-1 and TRBJ2-7; D is possibly TRBD2 (6 bases). With 5 bases removed from V and 2 bases from J, the gap between germline ends came to 13 bases. The CDR3 is 13 amino acids. CDR1 SQVTM and CDR2 ANQGSEA come from the germline V gene. CDR3 protein: CSVRGGGTYEQYF. The CDR3 DNA sequence: TGCAGCGTTCGAGGAGGCGGGACCTACGAGCAGTACTTC.

The chain carries TRBV6-1 and TRBJ2-5; TRBD1 or TRBD2 may be the D gene (6 bases each). Germline values: CDR1 MNHNS, CDR2 SASEGT. CDR3 length: 18 residues. Trimming pared 4 bases from V and 5 bases from J, leaving 26 bases between. CDR3 region: CASSVPGADTGGEETQYF. CDR3 coding DNA: TGTGCCAGCAGTGTCCCAGGGGCCGACACCGGGGGCGAGGAGACCCAGTACTTC.

The rearrangement uses TRBV6-2 or TRBV6-3 and TRBJ1-1; D unresolved. Germline CDR1 reads MNHEY; CDR2 reads SVGEGT. Trimming removed 2 bases at V and 1 base at J, with 8 bases between. The length of the CDR3 is 14 residues. In DNA form, the CDR3 reads TGTGCCAGCAGTTACGCAAGGAGGAACACTGAAGCTTTCTTT. Translated, it gives CASSYARRNTEAFF.

This clonotype was recorded many times. The rearrangement links TRBV5-4 to TRBJ2-3; D is perhaps TRBD2 (6 bases). The CDR3 spans 15 residues. In germline, CDR1 is SGHNT, CDR2 YYREEE (reference sequence). V lost 4 bases and J lost 1, with 13 bases in between. CDR3 sequence reads: CASSLREGGTDTQYF. In nucleotides, the CDR3 is TGTGCCAGCAGCCTGCGGGAAGGGGGCACAGATACGCAGTATTTT.

This chain joins TRBV10-3 and TRBJ2-7; 7 positions match TRBD1. This CDR3 spans 14 amino acids. V shed 6 bases, J shed 1 base, and the junction held 6 bases outside the gene matches. Germline V gene data show CDR1 as ENHRY and CDR2 as SYGVKD. The CDR3 DNA reads as TGTGCCATCAGGAGGGACAGTCGATCCTACGAGCAGTACTTC. Its protein product is CAIRRDSRSYEQYF.

This clonotype has a single count. This may come from a read error, since a much larger clone is one base off. V is TRBV10-3 and J is TRBJ1-5, with D unclear. V lost 4 bases, J lost 5 bases, and 9 bases lay in between. The length of the CDR3 is 13 residues. Germline V lookup: CDR1 ENHRY, CDR2 SYGVKD. The CDR3, as DNA: TGTGCCATCAGTGTACAGCTATATCAGCCCCAGCATTTT. Translation gives CAISVQLYQPQHF.

This clonotype appeared many times. The chain is built from TRBV10-3 and TRBJ2-7, with D possibly TRBD1 on 5 matching bases. Germline V gene data show CDR1 as ENHRY and CDR2 as SYGVKD. The V end lost 6 bases, the J end lost 2 bases, and 8 bases lay between the germline ends. The CDR3 is 12 residues long. The CDR3 nucleotides are TGTGCCATCAGCGGACAAACCTACGAGCAGTACTTC. Amino acid sequence: CAISGQTYEQYF.

This clonotype was seen repeatedly, ten times or more. The chain links TRBV7-9 to TRBJ1-6, with TRBD1 matching 8 bases. The CDR3 has 14 residues. From germline, CDR1 is SEHNR and CDR2 FQNEAQ (reference sequence). V shed 3 bases, J shed 7 bases, and the junction held 2 bases outside the gene matches. The CDR3 loop is CASSFNRGNSPLHF. The CDR3, as DNA: TGTGCCAGCAGCTTCAACAGGGGGAATTCACCCCTCCACTTT.